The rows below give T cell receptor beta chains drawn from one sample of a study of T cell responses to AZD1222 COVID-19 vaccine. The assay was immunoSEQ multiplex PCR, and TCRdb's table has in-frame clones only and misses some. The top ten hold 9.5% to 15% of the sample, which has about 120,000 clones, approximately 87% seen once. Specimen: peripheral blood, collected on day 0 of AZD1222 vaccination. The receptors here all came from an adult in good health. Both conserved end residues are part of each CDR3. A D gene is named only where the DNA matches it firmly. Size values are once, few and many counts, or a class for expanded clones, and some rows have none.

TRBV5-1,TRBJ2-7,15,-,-,TGCGCCAGCAGGCAAGAGGAAACAGGGCGGGCCGAGCAGTACTTC,CASRQEETGRAEQYF
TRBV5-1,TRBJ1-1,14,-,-,TGCGCCAGCAGCTTGGAGGTGGGGCGCACTGAAGCTTTCTTT,CASSLEVGRTEAFF
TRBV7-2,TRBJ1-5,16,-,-,TGTGCCAGCAGCTTGGGTTGGGTGGAGAGCAATCAGCCCCAGCATTTT,CASSLGWVESNQPQHF
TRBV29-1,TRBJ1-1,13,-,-,TGCAGCGCGGGTCGTGGAACGAACACTGAAGCTTTCTTT,CSAGRGTNTEAFF
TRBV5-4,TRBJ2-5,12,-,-,TGTGCCAGCAGCTCACCCAAAGAGACCCAGTACTTC,CASSSPKETQYF
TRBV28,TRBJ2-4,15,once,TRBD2,TGTGCCAGCAGTCCCGGGACTAGCGCCAAAAACATTCAGTACTTC,CASSPGTSAKNIQYF
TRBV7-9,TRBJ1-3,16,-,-,TGTGCCAGCAGCTTACTTACGCGGGGAGGGCCGAACACCATATATTTT,CASSLLTRGGPNTIYF
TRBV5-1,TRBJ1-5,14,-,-,TGCGCCAGCAGCTTGTCAGGTAGCAATCAGCCCCAGCATTTT,CASSLSGSNQPQHF
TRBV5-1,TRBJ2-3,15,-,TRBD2,TGCGCCAGCAGCTTGCGGGGGGTACGCACAGATACGCAGTATTTT,CASSLRGVRTDTQYF
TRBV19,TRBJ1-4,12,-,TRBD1,TGTGCCAGTAGTCGGGACAGGGGAGAACTGTTTTTT,CASSRDRGELFF
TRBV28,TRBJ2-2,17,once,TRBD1,TGTGCCAGCACCCCCTCGGCAGGGGGAATGAACACCGGGGAGCTGTTTTTT,CASTPSAGGMNTGELFF
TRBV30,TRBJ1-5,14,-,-,TGTGCCTGGAGTGTACGGGGCCGAAATCAGCCCCAGCATTTT,CAWSVRGRNQPQHF
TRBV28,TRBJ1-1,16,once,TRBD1,TGTGCCAGCAGTTTCGGGACAGGGAGGTTGGACACTGAAGCTTTCTTT,CASSFGTGRLDTEAFF
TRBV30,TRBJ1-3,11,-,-,TGTGCCTGGAACAGTAGAAACACCATATATTTT,CAWNSRNTIYF
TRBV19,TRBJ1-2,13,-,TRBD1,TGTGCCAGTAGCCTGGGACAGGGGTTTAGCTACACCTTC,CASSLGQGFSYTF
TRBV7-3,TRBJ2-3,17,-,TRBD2,TGTGCCAGCAGCTTAACGGCCCTAGCGGGACTTGCAGATACGCAGTATTTT,CASSLTALAGLADTQYF
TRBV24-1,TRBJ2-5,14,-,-,TGTGCCACCAGTGATTCGGGCACCCAAGAGACCCAGTACTTC,CATSDSGTQETQYF
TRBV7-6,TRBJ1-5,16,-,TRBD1,TGTGCCAGCAGTCTAATTCCGGGACAGGCTAATCAGCCCCAGCATTTT,CASSLIPGQANQPQHF
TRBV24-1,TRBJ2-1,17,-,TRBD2,TGTGCCACCAGTGAGGGGACTAGCGGGAGGAGGGGCAATGAGCAGTTCTTC,CATSEGTSGRRGNEQFF
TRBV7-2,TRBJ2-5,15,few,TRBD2,TGTGCCAGCAGCTTAGGGGGACTAGTATTCGAGACCCAGTACTTC,CASSLGGLVFETQYF
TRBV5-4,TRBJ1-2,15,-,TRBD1,TGTGCCAGCAGCTTGGCCCTGGGACAGGGGGCTGGCTACACCTTC,CASSLALGQGAGYTF
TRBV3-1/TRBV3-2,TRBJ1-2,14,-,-,TGTGCCAGCAGCCAAGTGAGCGGGTCCTATGGCTACACCTTC,CASSQVSGSYGYTF
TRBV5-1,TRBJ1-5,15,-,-,TGCGCCAGCAGCTTGTTGGGGTATAGCAATCAGCCCCAGCATTTT,CASSLLGYSNQPQHF
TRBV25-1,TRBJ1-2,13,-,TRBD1,TGTGCCAGCAGTGAATTTGAACAGGGGGGCTACACCTTC,CASSEFEQGGYTF
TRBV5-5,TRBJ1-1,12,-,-,TGTGCCAGCAGCTTTGGGCAGAATGAAGCTTTCTTT,CASSFGQNEAFF
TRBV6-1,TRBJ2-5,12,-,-,TGTGCCAGCAGTGAAGCGCTAGAGACCCAGTACTTC,CASSEALETQYF
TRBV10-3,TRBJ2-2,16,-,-,TGTGCCATCAGCGCTGCCGTAGGGGGGCACACCGGGGAGCTGTTTTTT,CAISAAVGGHTGELFF
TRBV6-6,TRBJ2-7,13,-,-,TGTGCCAGCGGTTGGGACGGTTCCTACGAGCAGTACTTC,CASGWDGSYEQYF